This T cell receptor beta chain was documented in a study of Ad26.COV2.S vaccination and SARS-CoV-2 variants. Study in general: Intramuscular Ad26.COV2.S at 5x10^10 or 1x10^11 viral particles.

Germline CDR1 and CDR2: SGHKS and YYEKEE (reference sequence). With 4 bases removed from V and 2 bases from J, the gap between germline ends came to 9 bases. The CDR3 runs 14 residues. About this clone: Its antigen is unknown.

Findings of the study overall: Similar non-spike TCR breadth was observed in recipients of vaccine and of placebo.

The table came from immunoSEQ multiplex PCR; TCRdb's copy has only in-frame clones and leaves some out. The profile shows some 420,000 clones, more than 75% of them singletons. Treatment here: around 19 received Ad26.COV2.S at low or high dose, single or two shots; a few received placebo; per-sample allocation not given. Samples were taken on day 63 after the first vaccine or placebo injection. Built on an Ad26 vector, the vaccine expressed Wuhan-strain SARS-CoV-2 spike. The V call is TRBV5-5, the J call TRBJ1-4; no definite D call. The material sequenced was peripheral blood, taken in a trial of Ad26.COV2.S vaccine versus placebo. The sequence was collected from a person aged 18 to 59 who received the Ad26.COV2.S COVID-19 vaccine or a placebo. CDR3: CASSVGYTNEKLFF. DNA of the CDR3: TGTGCCAGCAGCGTAGGGTATACTAATGAAAAACTGTTTTTT.